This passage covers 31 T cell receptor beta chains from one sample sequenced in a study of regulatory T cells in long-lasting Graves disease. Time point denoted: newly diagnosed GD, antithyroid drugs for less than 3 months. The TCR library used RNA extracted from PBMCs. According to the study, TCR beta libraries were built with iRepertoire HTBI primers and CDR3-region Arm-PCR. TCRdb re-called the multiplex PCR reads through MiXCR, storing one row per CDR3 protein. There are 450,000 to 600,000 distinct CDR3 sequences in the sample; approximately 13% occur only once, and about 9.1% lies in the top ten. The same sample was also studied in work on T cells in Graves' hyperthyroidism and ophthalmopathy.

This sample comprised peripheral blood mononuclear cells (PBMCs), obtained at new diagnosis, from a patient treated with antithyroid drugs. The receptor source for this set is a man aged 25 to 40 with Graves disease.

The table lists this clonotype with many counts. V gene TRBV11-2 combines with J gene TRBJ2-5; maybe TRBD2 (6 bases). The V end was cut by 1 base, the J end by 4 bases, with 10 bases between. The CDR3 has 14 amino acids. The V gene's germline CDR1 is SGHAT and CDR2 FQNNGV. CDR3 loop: CASSLAGEPETQYF. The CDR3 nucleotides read TGTGCCAGCAGCTTAGCGGGAGAGCCAGAGACCCAGTACTTC.

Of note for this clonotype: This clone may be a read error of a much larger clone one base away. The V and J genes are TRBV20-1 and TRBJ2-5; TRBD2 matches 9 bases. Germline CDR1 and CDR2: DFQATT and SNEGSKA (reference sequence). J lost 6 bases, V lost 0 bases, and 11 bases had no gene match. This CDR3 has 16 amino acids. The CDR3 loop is CSARDRVSGSTKTQYF. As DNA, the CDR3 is TGCAGTGCTAGAGATCGGGTTAGCGGGAGTACGAAGACCCAGTACTTC.

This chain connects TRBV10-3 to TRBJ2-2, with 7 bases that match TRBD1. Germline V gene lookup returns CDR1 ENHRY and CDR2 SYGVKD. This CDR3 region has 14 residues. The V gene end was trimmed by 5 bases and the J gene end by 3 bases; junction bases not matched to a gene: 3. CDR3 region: CAISWDSYTGELFF. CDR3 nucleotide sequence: TGTGCCATCAGTTGGGACAGCTACACCGGGGAGCTGTTTTTT.

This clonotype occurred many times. In DNA form, the CDR3 reads TGTGCCAGTAGTATACCCGGAGCAGGGGCCGGGGAGCTGTTTTTT. This translates into CASSIPGAGAGELFF. The chain joins TRBV19 to TRBJ2-2; TRBD1 is a possible D gene (6 bases). The germline V gene encodes CDR1 LNHDA and CDR2 SQIVND (reference sequence). This CDR3 is built from 15 residues. Deletions cut 2 bases from V and 6 bases from J, with 13 bases between.

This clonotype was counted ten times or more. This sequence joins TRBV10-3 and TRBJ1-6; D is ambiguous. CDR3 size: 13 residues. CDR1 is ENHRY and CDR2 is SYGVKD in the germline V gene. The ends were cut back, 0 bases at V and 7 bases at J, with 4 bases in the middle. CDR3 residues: CAISESRNSPLHF. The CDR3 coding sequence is TGTGCCATCAGTGAGTCTAGGAATTCACCCCTCCACTTT.

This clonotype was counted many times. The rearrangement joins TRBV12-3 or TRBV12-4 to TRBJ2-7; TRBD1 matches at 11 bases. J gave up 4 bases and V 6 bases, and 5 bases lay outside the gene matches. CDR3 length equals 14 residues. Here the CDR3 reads CASSLGQGGYEQYF. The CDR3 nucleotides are TGTGCCAGCAGCTTGGGACAGGGGGGGTACGAGCAGTACTTC.

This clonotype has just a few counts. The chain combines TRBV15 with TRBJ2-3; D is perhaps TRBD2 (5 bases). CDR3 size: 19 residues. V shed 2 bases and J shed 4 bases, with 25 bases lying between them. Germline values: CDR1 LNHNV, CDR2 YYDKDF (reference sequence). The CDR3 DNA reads TGTGCCACCAGCAGATCTAGGAGAGGCGGGCCCATCGGGGCAGATACGCAGTATTTT. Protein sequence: CATSRSRRGGPIGADTQYF. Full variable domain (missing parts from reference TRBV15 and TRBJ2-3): DAMVIQNPRYQVTQFGKPVTLSCSQTLNHNVMYWYQQKSSQAPKLLFHYYDKDFNNEADTPDNFQSRRPNTSFCFLDIRSPGLGDTAMYLCATSRSRRGGPIGADTQYFGPGTRLTVL.

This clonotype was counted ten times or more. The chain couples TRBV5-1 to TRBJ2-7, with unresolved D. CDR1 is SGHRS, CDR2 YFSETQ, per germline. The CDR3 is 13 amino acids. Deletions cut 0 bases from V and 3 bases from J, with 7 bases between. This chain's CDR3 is CASSLAADYEQYF. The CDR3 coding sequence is TGCGCCAGCAGCTTGGCCGCAGACTACGAGCAGTACTTC.

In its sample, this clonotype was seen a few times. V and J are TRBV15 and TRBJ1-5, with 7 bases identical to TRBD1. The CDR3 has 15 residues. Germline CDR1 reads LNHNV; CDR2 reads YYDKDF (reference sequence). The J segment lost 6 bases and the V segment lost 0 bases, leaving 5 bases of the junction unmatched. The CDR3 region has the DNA TGTGCCACCAGCAGAGATCTGGCAGGGGGTCAGCCCCAGCATTTT. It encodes CATSRDLAGGQPQHF.

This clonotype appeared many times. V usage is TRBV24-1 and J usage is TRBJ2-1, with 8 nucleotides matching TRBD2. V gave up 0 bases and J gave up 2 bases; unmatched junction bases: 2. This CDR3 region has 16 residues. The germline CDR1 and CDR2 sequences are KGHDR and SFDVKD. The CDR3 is CATSDLAGGPYNEQFF. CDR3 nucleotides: TGTGCCACCAGTGATTTGGCGGGAGGCCCCTACAATGAGCAGTTCTTC.

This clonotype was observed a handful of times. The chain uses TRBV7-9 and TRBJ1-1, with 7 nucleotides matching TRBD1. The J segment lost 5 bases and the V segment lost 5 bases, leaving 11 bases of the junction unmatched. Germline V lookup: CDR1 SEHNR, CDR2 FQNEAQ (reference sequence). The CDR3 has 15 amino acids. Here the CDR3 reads CASSPNRQGRTEAFF. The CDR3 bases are TGTGCCAGCAGCCCCAACCGACAGGGTCGGACTGAAGCTTTCTTT.

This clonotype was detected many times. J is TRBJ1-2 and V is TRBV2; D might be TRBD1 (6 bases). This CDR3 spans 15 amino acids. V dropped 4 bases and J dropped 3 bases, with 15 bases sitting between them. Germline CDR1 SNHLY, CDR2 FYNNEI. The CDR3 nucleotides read TGTGCCAGCAGTGTCCGCCGACAGGCTCACTATGGCTACACCTTC. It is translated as CASSVRRQAHYGYTF.

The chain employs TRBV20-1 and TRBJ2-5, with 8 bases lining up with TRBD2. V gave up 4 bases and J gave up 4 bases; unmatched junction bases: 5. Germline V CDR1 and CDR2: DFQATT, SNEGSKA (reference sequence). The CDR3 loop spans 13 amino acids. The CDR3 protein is CSATRLATETQYF. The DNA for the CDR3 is TGCAGTGCTACGCGACTAGCGACAGAGACCCAGTACTTC.

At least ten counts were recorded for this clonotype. CDR3 bases: TGTGCCATCAGTGAGGGGCGACTAGACAGCACAGATACGCAGTATTTT. Encoded protein: CAISEGRLDSTDTQYF. The V call is TRBV10-3, the J call TRBJ2-3, with D maybe TRBD2 (6 bases). In germline, CDR1 is ENHRY, CDR2 SYGVKD. V was clipped by 2 bases and J by 0 bases, with 12 bases between them. This CDR3 region has 16 residues.

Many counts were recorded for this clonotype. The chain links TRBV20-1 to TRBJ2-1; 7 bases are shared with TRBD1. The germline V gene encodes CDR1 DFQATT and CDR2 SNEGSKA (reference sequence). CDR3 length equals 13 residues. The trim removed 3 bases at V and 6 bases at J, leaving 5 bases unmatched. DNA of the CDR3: TGCAGTGCTAGGAGGGGGACAGCCAATGAGCAGTTCTTC. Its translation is CSARRGTANEQFF.

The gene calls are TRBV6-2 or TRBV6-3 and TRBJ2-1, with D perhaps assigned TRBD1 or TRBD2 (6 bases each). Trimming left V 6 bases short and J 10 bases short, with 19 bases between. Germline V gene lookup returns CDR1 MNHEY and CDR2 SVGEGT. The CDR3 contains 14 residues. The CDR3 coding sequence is TGTGCCAGCAGGAGGGATCCAAGAGGGGGGGAGCAGTTCTTC. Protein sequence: CASRRDPRGGEQFF.

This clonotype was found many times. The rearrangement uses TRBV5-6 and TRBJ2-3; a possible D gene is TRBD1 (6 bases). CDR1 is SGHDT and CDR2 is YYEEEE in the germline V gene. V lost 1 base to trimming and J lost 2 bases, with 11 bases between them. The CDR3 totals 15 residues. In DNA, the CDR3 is TGTGCCAGCAGCTTGTTGGGACACCCCACAGATACGCAGTATTTT. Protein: CASSLLGHPTDTQYF.

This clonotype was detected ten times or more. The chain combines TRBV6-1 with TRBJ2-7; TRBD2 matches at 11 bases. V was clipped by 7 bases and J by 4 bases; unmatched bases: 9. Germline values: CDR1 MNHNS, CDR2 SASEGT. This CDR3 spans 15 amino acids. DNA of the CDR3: TGTGCCAGCAACCCCCCGGGACTAGCGGATTACGAGCAGTACTTC. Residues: CASNPPGLADYEQYF.

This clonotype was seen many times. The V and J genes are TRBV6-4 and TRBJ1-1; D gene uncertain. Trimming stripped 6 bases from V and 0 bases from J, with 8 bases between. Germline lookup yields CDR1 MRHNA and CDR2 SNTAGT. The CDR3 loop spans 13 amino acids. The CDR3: CASRVRVNTEAFF. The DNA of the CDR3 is TGTGCCAGCAGGGTACGGGTGAACACTGAAGCTTTCTTT.

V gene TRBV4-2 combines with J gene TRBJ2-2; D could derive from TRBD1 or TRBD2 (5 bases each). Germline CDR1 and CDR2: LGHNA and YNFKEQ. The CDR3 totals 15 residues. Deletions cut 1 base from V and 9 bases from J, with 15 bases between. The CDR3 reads CASSQVRGDGRELFF. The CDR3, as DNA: TGTGCCAGCAGCCAAGTACGAGGGGACGGGAGGGAGCTGTTTTTT.

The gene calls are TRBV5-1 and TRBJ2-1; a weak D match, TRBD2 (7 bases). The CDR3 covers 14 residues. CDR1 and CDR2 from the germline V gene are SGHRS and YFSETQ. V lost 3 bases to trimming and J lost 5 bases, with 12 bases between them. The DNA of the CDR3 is TGCGCCAGCAGCTATGAGGGGGGGAACAATGAGCAGTTCTTC. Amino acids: CASSYEGGNNEQFF.

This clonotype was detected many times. This CDR3 reads CSVVPNAGNEQFF. The DNA of the CDR3 is TGCAGCGTTGTCCCAAATGCGGGCAATGAGCAGTTCTTC. The V call is TRBV29-1, the J call TRBJ2-1; D possibly corresponds to TRBD2 (5 bases). This CDR3 has 13 residues. V dropped 4 bases and J dropped 6 bases, with 13 bases sitting between them. The germline gives CDR1 SQVTM, CDR2 ANQGSEA.

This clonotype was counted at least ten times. The CDR3: CSVPGGYNYGYTF. For the CDR3, the DNA is TGCAGCGTTCCCGGGGGCTACAACTATGGCTACACCTTC. The V and J genes are TRBV29-1 and TRBJ1-2; TRBD1 is a possible D gene (6 bases). With 5 bases removed from V and 2 bases from J, the gap between germline ends came to 12 bases. Germline V gene sequence: CDR1 SQVTM, CDR2 ANQGSEA. This CDR3 region has 13 residues.

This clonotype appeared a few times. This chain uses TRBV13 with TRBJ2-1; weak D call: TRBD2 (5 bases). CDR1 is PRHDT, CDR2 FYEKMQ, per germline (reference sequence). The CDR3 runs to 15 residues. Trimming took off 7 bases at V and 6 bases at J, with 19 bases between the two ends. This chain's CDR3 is CASTERAWAGNEQFF. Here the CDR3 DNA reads TGTGCCAGCACCGAGAGGGCCTGGGCGGGCAATGAGCAGTTCTTC.

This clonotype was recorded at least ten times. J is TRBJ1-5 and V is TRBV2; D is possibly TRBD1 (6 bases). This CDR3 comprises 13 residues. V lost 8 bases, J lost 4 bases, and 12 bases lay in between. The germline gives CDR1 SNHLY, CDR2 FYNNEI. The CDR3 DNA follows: TGTGCCAGCGGAAGACAGGAAAATCAGCCCCAGCATTTT. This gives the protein CASGRQENQPQHF. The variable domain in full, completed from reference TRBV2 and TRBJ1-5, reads EPEVTQTPSHQVTQMGQEVILRCVPISNHLYFYWYRQILGQKVEFLVSFYNNEISEKSEIFDDQFSVERPDGSNFTLKIRSTKLEDSAMYFCASGRQENQPQHFGDGTRLSIL.

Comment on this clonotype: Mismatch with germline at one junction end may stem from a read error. The CDR3 loop reads CASSLRTGQGTQYF. The CDR3 DNA is TGTGCCAGCAGCTTACGCACAGGCCAAGGGACCCAGTACTTC. V and J are TRBV7-6 and TRBJ2-5, with a weak D call TRBD1 (5 bases). Germline CDR1 and CDR2: SGHVS and FNYEAQ. This CDR3 has 14 amino acids.

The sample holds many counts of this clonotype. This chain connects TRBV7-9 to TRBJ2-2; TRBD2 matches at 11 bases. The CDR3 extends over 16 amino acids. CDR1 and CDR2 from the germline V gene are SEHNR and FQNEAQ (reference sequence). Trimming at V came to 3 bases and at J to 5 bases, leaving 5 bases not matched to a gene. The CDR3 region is CASSFLAGGGTGELFF. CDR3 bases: TGTGCCAGCAGCTTTCTAGCGGGAGGCGGTACCGGGGAGCTGTTTTTT. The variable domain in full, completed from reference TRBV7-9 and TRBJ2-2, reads DTGVSQNPRHKITKRGQNVTFRCDPISEHNRLYWYRQTLGQGPEFLTYFQNEAQLEKSRLLSDRFSAERPKGSFSTLEIQRTEQGDSAMYLCASSFLAGGGTGELFFGEGSRLTVL.

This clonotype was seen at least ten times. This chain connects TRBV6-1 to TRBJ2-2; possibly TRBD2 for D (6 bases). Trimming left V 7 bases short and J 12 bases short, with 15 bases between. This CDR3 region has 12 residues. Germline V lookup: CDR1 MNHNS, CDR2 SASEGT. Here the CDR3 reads CASNSGPGQLFF. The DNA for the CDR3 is TGTGCCAGCAATAGCGGACCGGGTCAGCTGTTTTTT.

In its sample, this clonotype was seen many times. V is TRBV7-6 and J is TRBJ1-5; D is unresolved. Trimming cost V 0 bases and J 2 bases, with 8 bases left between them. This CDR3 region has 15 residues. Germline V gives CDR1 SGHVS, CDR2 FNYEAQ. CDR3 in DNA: TGTGCCAGCAGCTTAGCTCCCTCAGGCAATCAGCCCCAGCATTTT. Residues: CASSLAPSGNQPQHF.

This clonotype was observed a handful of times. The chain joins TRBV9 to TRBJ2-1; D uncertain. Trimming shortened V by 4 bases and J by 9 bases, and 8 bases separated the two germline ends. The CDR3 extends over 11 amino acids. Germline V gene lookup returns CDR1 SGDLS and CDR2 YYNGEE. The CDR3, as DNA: TGTGCCAGCAGCTCCCTCGGTGAGCAGTTCTTC. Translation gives CASSSLGEQFF.

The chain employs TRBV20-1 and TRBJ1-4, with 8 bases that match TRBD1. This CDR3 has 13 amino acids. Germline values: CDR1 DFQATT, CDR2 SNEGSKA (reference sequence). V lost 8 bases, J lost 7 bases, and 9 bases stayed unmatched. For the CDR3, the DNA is TGCAGTTACCAGGACAGGGTCGGTGAAAAACTGTTTTTT. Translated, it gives CSYQDRVGEKLFF.